This T cell receptor (beta chain) was sequenced during a study of identical twins. TCRdb fed the 5' RACE reads into MiXCR, producing one record per CDR3 protein. The table has about 550,000 distinct CDR3 sequences, approximately 20% seen once. The CDR3 consists of 12 residues. V shed 4 bases and J shed 7 bases, with 13 bases lying between them. Germline V CDR1 and CDR2: SQVTM, ANQGSEA. The same data also contributed to another study, on yellow fever vaccine responses in identical twins.

This TCR was recovered from a woman under 30 in good health. The specimen sequenced was CD4+ T cells sorted from blood. The chain employs TRBV29-1 and TRBJ1-2; D gene uncertain. CDR3 loop: CSVGHSAIGYTF. The CDR3, as DNA: TGCAGCGTTGGTCACAGTGCTATTGGCTACACCTTC.